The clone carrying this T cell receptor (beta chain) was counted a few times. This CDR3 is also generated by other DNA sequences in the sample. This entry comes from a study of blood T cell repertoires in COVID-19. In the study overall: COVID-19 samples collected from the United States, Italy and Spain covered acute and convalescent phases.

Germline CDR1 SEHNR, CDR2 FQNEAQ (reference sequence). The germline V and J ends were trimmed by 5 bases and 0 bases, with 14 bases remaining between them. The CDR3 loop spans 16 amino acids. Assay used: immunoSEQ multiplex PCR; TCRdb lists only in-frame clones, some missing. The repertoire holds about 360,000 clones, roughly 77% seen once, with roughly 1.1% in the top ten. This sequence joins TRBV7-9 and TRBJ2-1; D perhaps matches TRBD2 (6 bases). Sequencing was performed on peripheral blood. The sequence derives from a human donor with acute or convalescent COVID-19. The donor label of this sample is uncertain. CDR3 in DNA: TGTGCCAGCAGCCTAGGAGGGCCTAGCTCCTACAATGAGCAGTTCTTC. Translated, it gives CASSLGGPSSYNEQFF.